The 24 T cell receptor beta chains below were found in one sample sequenced in a study of T cells in Graves' hyperthyroidism and ophthalmopathy. Amplification of TCR beta CDR3 regions was performed using RNA transcripts as template. The HTBI set primed first-round TCR CDR3 RT-PCR. TCRdb called the multiplex PCR reads again in MiXCR, with one record for every CDR3 protein. Among more than 450,000 distinct CDR3 sequences listed, less than 20% were seen once. Material: blood. Every receptor here comes from a man aged 40-49 years with Graves' ophthalmopathy.

This clonotype was detected many times. The chain has TRBV5-1 and TRBJ1-1; D might be TRBD1 (5 bases). Germline-derived CDR1 and CDR2 are SGHRS and YFSETQ. The CDR3 covers 15 residues. V gave up 0 bases and J gave up 1 base, with 10 bases separating them. DNA of the CDR3: TGCGCCAGCAGCTTGGTAACAGGCCCGAACACTGAAGCTTTCTTT. Protein sequence: CASSLVTGPNTEAFF.

The chain uses TRBV6-2 or TRBV6-3 and TRBJ2-1, with 7 bases identical to TRBD1. Matching the DNA end better, TRBJ2-7 makes the J call doubtful. This CDR3 has 14 residues. Per germline, CDR1 MNHEY and CDR2 SVGEGT. This CDR3 reads CASSARDSYNEQYF. DNA for the CDR3: TGTGCCAGCAGTGCCCGGGACAGCTACAATGAGCAGTACTTC.

The J gene is TRBJ2-1, the V gene TRBV5-6; D possibly corresponds to TRBD1 (6 bases). Per germline, CDR1 SGHDT and CDR2 YYEEEE. This CDR3 spans 15 amino acids. V was cut by 1 base and J by 6 bases, with 14 bases left in between. CDR3 DNA sequence: TGTGCCAGCAGCTTGCGAAGGACAGTCCTCAATGAGCAGTTCTTC. Its translation is CASSLRRTVLNEQFF.

Many counts were recorded for this clonotype. The chain recombines TRBV15 with TRBJ2-5; TRBD2 agrees at 10 bases. J lost 4 bases, V lost 0 bases, and 2 bases had no gene match. The CDR3 spans 15 residues. CDR1 LNHNV and CDR2 YYDKDF come from the germline V gene (reference sequence). The CDR3 protein is CATSRDLAGGETQYF. The CDR3 coding sequence is TGTGCCACCAGCAGAGATTTAGCGGGAGGAGAGACCCAGTACTTC. The full variable domain, with the rest looked up from reference TRBV15 and TRBJ2-5, is DAMVIQNPRYQVTQFGKPVTLSCSQTLNHNVMYWYQQKSSQAPKLLFHYYDKDFNNEADTPDNFQSRRPNTSFCFLDIRSPGLGDTAMYLCATSRDLAGGETQYFGPGTRLLVL.

This clonotype was counted once. The chain employs TRBV6-5 and TRBJ1-1; a possible D gene is TRBD1 (6 bases). The CDR3 extends over 15 amino acids. CDR1 MNHEY and CDR2 SVGAGI come from the germline V gene. The V and J ends lost 1 base and 4 bases respectively, with 13 bases between them. The CDR3 DNA reads TGTGCCAGCAGTTACTTTAATCAGGGGCGCACTGAAGCTTTCTTT. Translated, it gives CASSYFNQGRTEAFF.

DNA of the CDR3: TGTGCCAGCTCATCCCGGGGGGATAGGAACACCGGGGAGCTGTTTTTT. As protein: CASSSRGDRNTGELFF. The chain has TRBV18 and TRBJ2-2; 7 bases line up with TRBD2. CDR1 KGHSH and CDR2 LQKENI come from the germline V gene. The trim removed 5 bases at V and 1 base at J, leaving 7 bases unmatched. This CDR3 has 16 amino acids. The variable domain in full, with the rest retrieved from reference TRBV18 and TRBJ2-2, is NAGVMQNPRHLVRRRGQEARLRCSPMKGHSHVYWYRQLPEEGLKFMVYLQKENIIDESGMPKERFSAEFPKEGPSILRIQQVVRGDSAAYFCASSSRGDRNTGELFFGEGSRLTVL.

This sequence joins TRBV6-1 and TRBJ2-5; the D is unclear. CDR1 is MNHNS and CDR2 is SASEGT in the germline V gene. The V gene lost 4 bases and the J gene lost 5 bases, with 8 bases spanning the gap. The CDR3 spans 12 residues. The CDR3 DNA is TGTGCCAGCAGTGCCCGCTTGGAGACCCAGTACTTC. It is translated as CASSARLETQYF.

This clonotype was counted between two and nine times. The chain links TRBV7-2 to TRBJ1-4; no definite D call. Germline loops: CDR1 SGHTA, CDR2 FQGNSA. The CDR3 loop spans 14 amino acids. Trimming left V 1 base short and J 7 bases short, with 10 bases between. DNA for the CDR3: TGTGCCAGCAGCTTAGAGAGGACCGTTGAAAAACTGTTTTTT. Encoded protein: CASSLERTVEKLFF. The full variable domain, with the rest looked up from reference TRBV7-2 and TRBJ1-4, is GAGVSQSPSNKVTEKGKDVELRCDPISGHTALYWYRQSLGQGLEFLIYFQGNSAPDKSGLPSDRFSAERTGGSVSTLTIQRTQQEDSAVYLCASSLERTVEKLFFGSGTQLSVL.

The chain joins TRBV7-9 to TRBJ1-5; D is possibly TRBD1 (6 bases). Germline V CDR1 and CDR2: SEHNR, FQNEAQ (reference sequence). The CDR3 length is 17 residues. Trimming removed 8 bases from V and 5 bases from J, with 25 bases in between. CDR3 in DNA: TGTGCCAGCGGATACCCCCCTACCGGGACACATCATCAGCCCCAGCATTTT. It yields the protein CASGYPPTGTHHQPQHF.

The chain links TRBV19 to TRBJ1-4; D is perhaps TRBD1 (6 bases). The V gene's germline CDR1 is LNHDA and CDR2 SQIVND (reference sequence). CDR3 length equals 13 residues. V lost 9 bases and J 0 bases, leaving 8 bases between the germline ends. This chain's CDR3 is CASSGATNEKLFF. As DNA, the CDR3 is TGTGCCAGCTCAGGGGCAACTAATGAAAAACTGTTTTTT.

This CDR3 is CASRPKGGADTQYF. CDR3 bases: TGTGCCAGCAGGCCGAAAGGGGGTGCAGATACGCAGTATTTT. The rearrangement links TRBV2 to TRBJ2-3, with D possibly TRBD1 on 6 matching bases. CDR1 SNHLY and CDR2 FYNNEI come from the germline V gene. V was pared by 6 bases and J by 4 bases, with 14 bases between. This CDR3 region has 14 residues.

On this clonotype: At one of its ends the junction is not consistent with the germline gene, which may arise from a read error. The chain uses TRBV11-1 and TRBJ2-5, with D perhaps matching TRBD1 (5 bases). CDR1 is SGHAT, CDR2 FQDESV, per germline (reference sequence). The CDR3 has 15 amino acids. The CDR3 coding sequence is TGTGCCGGCAGCTCCCAGACAGTTTACCAAGAGACCCAGTACTTC. Protein product: CAGSSQTVYQETQYF.

The table lists this clonotype with many counts. The V gene is TRBV7-2, the J gene TRBJ2-7; D gene ambiguous. CDR3 length: 15 amino acids. The germline V and J ends were trimmed by 5 bases and 4 bases, with 18 bases remaining between them. The germline V gene has CDR1 SGHTA and CDR2 FQGNSA. The CDR3 DNA reads as TGTGCCAGCAGCGCGTCAGGCTCCTACCTATACGAGCAGTACTTC. Residues: CASSASGSYLYEQYF.

The J gene is TRBJ1-2, the V gene TRBV30, with D uncertain. Germline assignment: CDR1 GTSNPN and CDR2 SVGIG (reference sequence). V lost 0 bases to trimming and J lost 5 bases, with 13 bases between them. This CDR3 comprises 14 residues. The CDR3 DNA reads TGTGCCTGGAGTGTTGACCCAGGAAGTTATGGCTACACCTTC. Its protein is CAWSVDPGSYGYTF.

The gene calls are TRBV29-1 and TRBJ2-1, with D tentatively TRBD1 (5 bases). Germline CDR1 is SQVTM and CDR2 is ANQGSEA. Between the trimmed V and J ends, which lost 3 bases and 1 base, there was a span of 10 bases. CDR3 length: 14 amino acids. CDR3 bases: TGCAGCGTTGAGGTAGGGGTATCCTACAATGAGCAGTTCTTC. Its translation: CSVEVGVSYNEQFF.

In this sample, this clonotype turned up a few times. This clone may be a read error of a much larger clone one base away. The chain carries TRBV7-3 and TRBJ2-3; tentatively, D is TRBD1 or TRBD2 (5 bases each). The CDR3 has 16 amino acids. Germline CDR1 and CDR2: SGHTA and FQGTGA. The CDR3 region has the DNA TGTGCCAGCAGCCTCCTGGGCGGCGGGCCCACAGGTACGCAGTATTTT. Translation: CASSLLGGGPTGTQYF.

The chain employs TRBV7-6 and TRBJ2-2; 7 bases are shared with TRBD2. Germline lookup yields CDR1 SGHVS and CDR2 FNYEAQ. Germline trimming cut 3 bases from V and 1 base from J; bases unmatched to any gene: 2. CDR3 length: 15 residues. The CDR3 is CASSFSGLNTGELFF. The CDR3 DNA reads as TGTGCCAGCAGCTTTAGCGGGTTGAACACCGGGGAGCTGTTTTTT.

The V and J genes are TRBV27 and TRBJ2-7; D is tentatively TRBD1 or TRBD2 (5 bases each). Deletions cut 2 bases from V and 2 bases from J, with 16 bases between. Per germline, CDR1 MNHEY and CDR2 SMNVEV (reference sequence). This CDR3 spans 16 amino acids. CDR3 nucleotide sequence: TGTGCCAGCAGTTTAAATGGGCCCCAGGGACCCTACGAGCAGTACTTC. Translated: CASSLNGPQGPYEQYF.

The chain carries TRBV19 and TRBJ2-1, with 8 bases identical to TRBD2. The CDR3 runs 15 residues. With 3 bases clipped from V and 6 bases from J, the junction kept 7 bases outside the gene matches. CDR1 and CDR2 from the germline V gene are LNHDA and SQIVND (reference sequence). CDR3 DNA sequence: TGTGCCAGTAGTATCTTTCCCGGGACTAGCAATGAGCAGTTCTTC. It translates to CASSIFPGTSNEQFF.

This clonotype came up many times. The chain links TRBV2 to TRBJ2-5; 10 bases agree with TRBD2. Trimming at V came to 3 bases and at J to 5 bases, leaving 6 bases not matched to a gene. Germline values: CDR1 SNHLY, CDR2 FYNNEI. This CDR3 comprises 15 residues. The chain's CDR3 is CASSDRLAGGETQYF. In nucleotides, the CDR3 is TGTGCCAGCAGTGACCGACTAGCGGGTGGGGAGACCCAGTACTTC.

V and J are TRBV29-1 and TRBJ2-7; possible D gene TRBD2, 5 bases. Germline V gene data show CDR1 as SQVTM and CDR2 as ANQGSEA. This CDR3 region has 13 residues. V lost 4 bases and J lost 6, with 16 bases in between. CDR3 protein: CSVVGVSGLEQYF. In nucleotides, the CDR3 is TGCAGCGTTGTCGGGGTAAGCGGTCTCGAGCAGTACTTC.

The chain uses TRBV5-1 and TRBJ1-1; D unclear. The CDR3 contains 15 residues. Germline CDR1 and CDR2: SGHRS and YFSETQ. V lost 3 bases, J lost 1 base, and 13 bases lay in between. CDR3 in amino acids: CASSSEGPENTEAFF. The CDR3 coding sequence is TGCGCCAGCAGCTCCGAAGGGCCCGAGAACACTGAAGCTTTCTTT. Supplemented by reference TRBV5-1 and TRBJ1-1, the full variable domain reads KAGVTQTPRYLIKTRGQQVTLSCSPISGHRSVSWYQQTPGQGLQFLFEYFSETQRNKGNFPGRFSGRQFSNSRSEMNVSTLELGDSALYLCASSSEGPENTEAFFGQGTRLTVV.

This clonotype has just a few counts. CDR3 nucleotide sequence: TGTGCCAGCAGCTCCGGACAGGCGTCTAGCACAGATACGCAGTATTTT. It is translated as CASSSGQASSTDTQYF. The chain recombines TRBV7-8 with TRBJ2-3; 7 bases match TRBD1. The J segment lost 0 bases and the V segment lost 4 bases, leaving 7 bases of the junction unmatched. This CDR3 has 16 amino acids. Germline V lookup: CDR1 SGHVS, CDR2 FQNEAQ.

This clonotype was recorded many times. The rearrangement uses TRBV6-1 and TRBJ2-7; D may be TRBD2 (7 bases). Looked up from germline, CDR1 is MNHNS and CDR2 is SASEGT. The CDR3 loop spans 12 amino acids. V lost 7 bases, J lost 2 bases, and 9 bases lay in between. CDR3 DNA: TGTGCCAGCACCGGGGGGCCCTACGAGCAGTACTTC. The encoded protein is CASTGGPYEQYF.